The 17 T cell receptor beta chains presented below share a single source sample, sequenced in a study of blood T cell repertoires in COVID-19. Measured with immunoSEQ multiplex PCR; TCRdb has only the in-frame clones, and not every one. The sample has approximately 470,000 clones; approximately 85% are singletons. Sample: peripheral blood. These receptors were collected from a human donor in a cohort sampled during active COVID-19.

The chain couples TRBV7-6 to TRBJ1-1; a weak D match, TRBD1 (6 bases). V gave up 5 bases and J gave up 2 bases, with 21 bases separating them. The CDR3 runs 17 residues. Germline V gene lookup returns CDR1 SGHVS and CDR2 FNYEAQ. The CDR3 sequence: CASSPGGQKFSNTEAFF. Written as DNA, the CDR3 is TGTGCCAGCAGCCCCGGCGGACAGAAATTTTCAAACACTGAAGCTTTCTTT.

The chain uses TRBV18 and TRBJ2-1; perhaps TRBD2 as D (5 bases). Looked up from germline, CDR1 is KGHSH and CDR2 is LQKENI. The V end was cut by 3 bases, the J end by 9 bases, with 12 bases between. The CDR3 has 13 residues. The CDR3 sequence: CASSPQKEVEQFF. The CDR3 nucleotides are TGTGCCAGCTCACCTCAGAAGGAGGTTGAGCAGTTCTTC.

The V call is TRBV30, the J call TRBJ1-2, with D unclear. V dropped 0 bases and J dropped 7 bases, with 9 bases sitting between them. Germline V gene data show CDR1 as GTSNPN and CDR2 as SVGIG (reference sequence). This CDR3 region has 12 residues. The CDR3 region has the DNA TGTGCCTGGAGTGTCCAGGTCGGTGGCTACACCTTC. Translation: CAWSVQVGGYTF.

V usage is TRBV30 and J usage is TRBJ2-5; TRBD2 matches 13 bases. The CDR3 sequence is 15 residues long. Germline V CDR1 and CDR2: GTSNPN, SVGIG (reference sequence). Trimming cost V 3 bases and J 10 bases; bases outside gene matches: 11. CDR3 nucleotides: TGTGCCTGGAGCCCCGGGACTAGCGGGACTCGGGGCCAGTACTTC. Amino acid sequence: CAWSPGTSGTRGQYF.

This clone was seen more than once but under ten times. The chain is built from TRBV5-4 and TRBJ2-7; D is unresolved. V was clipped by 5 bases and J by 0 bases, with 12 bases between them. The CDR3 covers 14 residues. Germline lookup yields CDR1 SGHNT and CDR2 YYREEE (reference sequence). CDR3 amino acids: CASRSEQISYEQYF. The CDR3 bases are TGTGCCAGCAGATCCGAACAGATCTCCTACGAGCAGTACTTC. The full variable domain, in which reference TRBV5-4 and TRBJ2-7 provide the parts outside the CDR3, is ETGVTQSPTHLIKTRGQQVTLRCSSQSGHNTVSWYQQALGQGPQFIFQYYREEENGRGNFPPRFSGLQFPNYSSELNVNALELDDSALYLCASRSEQISYEQYFGPGTRLTVT.

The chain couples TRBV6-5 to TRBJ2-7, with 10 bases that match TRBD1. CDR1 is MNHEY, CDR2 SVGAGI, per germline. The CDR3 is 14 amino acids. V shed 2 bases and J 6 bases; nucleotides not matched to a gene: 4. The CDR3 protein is CASSYGTGVSEQYF. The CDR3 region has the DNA TGTGCCAGCAGTTACGGGACAGGGGTATCCGAGCAGTACTTC.

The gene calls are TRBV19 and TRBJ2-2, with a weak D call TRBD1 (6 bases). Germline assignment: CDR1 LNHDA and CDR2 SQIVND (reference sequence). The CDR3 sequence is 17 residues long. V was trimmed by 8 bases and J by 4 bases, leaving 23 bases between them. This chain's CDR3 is CASYSRRGRSLTGELFF. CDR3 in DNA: TGTGCCAGTTACTCCCGAAGGGGGAGATCTCTCACCGGGGAGCTGTTTTTT.

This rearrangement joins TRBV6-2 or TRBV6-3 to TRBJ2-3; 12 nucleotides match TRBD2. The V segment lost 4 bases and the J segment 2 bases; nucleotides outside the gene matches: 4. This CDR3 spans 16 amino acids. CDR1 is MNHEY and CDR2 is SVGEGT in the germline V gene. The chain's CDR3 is CASSLGLAGPTDTQYF. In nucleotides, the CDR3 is TGTGCCAGCAGTTTGGGACTAGCGGGTCCCACAGATACGCAGTATTTT.

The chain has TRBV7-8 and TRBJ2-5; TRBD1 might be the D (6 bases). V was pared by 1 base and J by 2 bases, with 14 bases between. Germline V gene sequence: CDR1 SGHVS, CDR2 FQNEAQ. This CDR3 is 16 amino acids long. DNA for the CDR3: TGTGCCAGCAGCTTAGACGCCGGACAGTATCAAGAGACCCAGTACTTC. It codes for CASSLDAGQYQETQYF.

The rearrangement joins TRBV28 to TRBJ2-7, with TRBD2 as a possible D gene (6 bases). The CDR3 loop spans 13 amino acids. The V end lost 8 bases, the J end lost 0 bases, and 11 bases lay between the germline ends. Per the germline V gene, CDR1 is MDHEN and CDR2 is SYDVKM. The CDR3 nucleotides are TGTGCCAGCTGTAGCGGCAGCTCCTACGAGCAGTACTTC. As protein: CASCSGSSYEQYF.

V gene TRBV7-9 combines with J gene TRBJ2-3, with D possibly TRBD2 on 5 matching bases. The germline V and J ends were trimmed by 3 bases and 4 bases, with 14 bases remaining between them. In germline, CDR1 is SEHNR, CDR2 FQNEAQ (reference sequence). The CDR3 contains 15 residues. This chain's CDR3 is CASSFSGSISDTQYF. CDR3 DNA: TGTGCCAGCAGCTTTAGTGGGAGTATCTCAGATACGCAGTATTTT.

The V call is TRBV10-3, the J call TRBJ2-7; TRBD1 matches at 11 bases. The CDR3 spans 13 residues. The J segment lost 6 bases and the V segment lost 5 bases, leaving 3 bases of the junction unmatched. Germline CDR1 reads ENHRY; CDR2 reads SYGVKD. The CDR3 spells CAISRDRGGEQYF. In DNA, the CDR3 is TGTGCCATCAGTCGGGACAGGGGGGGCGAGCAGTACTTC.

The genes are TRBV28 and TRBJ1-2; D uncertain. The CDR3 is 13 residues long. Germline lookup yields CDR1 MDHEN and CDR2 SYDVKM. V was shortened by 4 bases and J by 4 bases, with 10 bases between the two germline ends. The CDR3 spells CASSSGEVYGYTF. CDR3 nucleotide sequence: TGTGCCAGCAGTTCCGGGGAGGTCTATGGCTACACCTTC.

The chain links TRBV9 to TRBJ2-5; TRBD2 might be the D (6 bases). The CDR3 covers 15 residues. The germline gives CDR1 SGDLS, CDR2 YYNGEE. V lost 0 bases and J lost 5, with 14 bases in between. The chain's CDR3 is CASSVGASVRETQYF. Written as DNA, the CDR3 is TGTGCCAGCAGCGTAGGGGCTAGCGTGAGGGAGACCCAGTACTTC.

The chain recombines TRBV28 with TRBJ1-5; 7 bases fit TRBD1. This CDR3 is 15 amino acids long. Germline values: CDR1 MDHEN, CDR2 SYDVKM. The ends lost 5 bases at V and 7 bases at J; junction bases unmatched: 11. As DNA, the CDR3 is TGTGCCAGCAGTCCCGGAGAGGGGGCCTGGCAGCCCCAGCATTTT. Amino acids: CASSPGEGAWQPQHF.

The CDR3: CASSQRPSGTYEQYF. As DNA, the CDR3 is TGTGCCAGCAGCCAAAGGCCTAGCGGGACCTACGAGCAGTACTTC. The chain joins TRBV14 to TRBJ2-7, with TRBD2 matching 9 bases. CDR3 length equals 15 residues. Trimming took 2 bases from V and 2 from J; bases not matched to a gene: 4. Germline V gives CDR1 SGHDN, CDR2 FVKESK. The full variable domain, completed using reference TRBV14 and TRBJ2-7, is EAGVTQFPSHSVIEKGQTVTLRCDPISGHDNLYWYRRVMGKEIKFLLHFVKESKQDESGMPNNRFLAERTGGTYSTLKVQPAELEDSGVYFCASSQRPSGTYEQYFGPGTRLTVT.

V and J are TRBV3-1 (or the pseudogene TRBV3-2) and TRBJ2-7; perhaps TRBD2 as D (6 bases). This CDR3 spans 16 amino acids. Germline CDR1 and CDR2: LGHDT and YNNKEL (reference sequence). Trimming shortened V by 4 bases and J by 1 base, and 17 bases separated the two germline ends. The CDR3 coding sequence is TGTGCCAGCAGCCGTCAATCGGTAGCGGAGTCCTACGAGCAGTACTTC. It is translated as CASSRQSVAESYEQYF.